A selection of T cell receptor beta chains follows, all from one sample in a study of T cells in Graves' hyperthyroidism and ophthalmopathy. TCRdb called the multiplex PCR reads again in MiXCR, with one record for every CDR3 protein. The table lists more than 600,000 distinct CDR3 sequences, about a sixth of them singletons. The sample was blood. These TCRs come from a young man with Graves' hyperthyroidism. Both conserved end residues are part of each CDR3. D genes are given only for firm matches. Clone size appears in some rows only: once, few, many, or a class for an expanded clone.

clone_size j_call v_call d_call cdr3_aa cdr3_nt
. TRBJ1-6 TRBV19 . CASSAQSGSPLHF TGTGCCAGTAGTGCGCAGTCGGGCTCACCCCTCCACTTT
few TRBJ2-1 TRBV15 TRBD2 CATSREASGNNEQFF TGTGCCACCAGCAGGGAGGCTAGCGGGAACAATGAGCAGTTCTTC
. TRBJ2-5 TRBV29-1 . CSVDRGLRETKYF TGCAGCGTTGACAGGGGGCTGCGGGAGACCAAGTACTTC
many TRBJ1-2 TRBV11-1 . CASSLGPSYGYTF TGTGCCAGCAGCTTAGGACCGAGCTATGGCTACACCTTC
. TRBJ1-5 TRBV11-2 TRBD1 CASSLGAGGGHQPQHF TGTGCCAGCAGCTTAGGGGCAGGGGGCGGGCATCAGCCCCAGCATTTT
many TRBJ2-3 TRBV3-1 TRBD2 CASSQGPGLAGVDTQYF TGTGCCAGCAGCCAAGGCCCTGGACTAGCGGGAGTAGATACGCAGTATTTT
many TRBJ1-2 TRBV11-2 . CASSLEVDGYTF TGTGCCAGCAGCTTAGAGGTGGATGGCTACACCTTC
many TRBJ1-4 TRBV12-3/TRBV12-4 . CASSPQNEKLFF TGTGCCAGCAGTCCCCAAAATGAAAAACTGTTTTTT
few TRBJ2-2 TRBV2 . CASRGGGGAGTGELFF TGTGCCAGCAGGGGGGGAGGAGGGGCGGGCACCGGGGAGCTGTTTTTT
. TRBJ1-4 TRBV15 . CATSRGSEEKLFF TGTGCCACCAGCAGGGGAAGCGAAGAAAAACTGTTTTTT
many TRBJ2-7 TRBV28 TRBD2 CASSKTSGSRLGEQYF TGTGCCAGCAGCAAGACTAGCGGGAGTCGCCTAGGCGAGCAGTACTTC
few TRBJ2-7 TRBV4-1 . CASSQTPPGAYEQYF TGCGCCAGCAGCCAAACCCCCCCTGGGGCCTACGAGCAGTACTTC
few TRBJ2-7 TRBV4-1 TRBD1 CASSLGQGPQSYEQYF TGCGCCAGCAGCCTCGGACAGGGTCCACAATCCTACGAGCAGTACTTC
. TRBJ2-2 TRBV9 . CASSMRTPRLANTGELFF TGTGCCAGCAGCATGAGGACGCCAAGGTTAGCGAACACCGGGGAGCTGTTTTTT
many TRBJ2-7 TRBV7-2 . CASSRRDTYEQYF TGTGCCAGCAGCCGACGGGACACCTACGAGCAGTACTTC
many TRBJ2-2 TRBV7-2 TRBD2 CASSSSGRITGELFF TGTGCCAGCAGCTCTAGCGGGAGAATTACCGGGGAGCTGTTTTTT
few TRBJ2-7 TRBV7-2 . CASSFSRLSYEQYF TGTGCCAGCAGCTTCAGCAGGCTGTCCTACGAGCAGTACTTC
. TRBJ2-1 TRBV6-1 . CASNGGRLTYNEQFF TGTGCCAGCAATGGGGGGAGACTCACCTACAATGAGCAGTTCTTC
many TRBJ2-1 TRBV7-9 TRBD2 CASSFPGGRAGWNEQFF TGTGCCAGCAGCTTCCCCGGCGGGAGGGCCGGTTGGAATGAGCAGTTCTTC
few TRBJ1-1 TRBV18 . CASSPGLARDTEAFF TGTGCCAGCTCACCAGGTTTGGCAAGGGACACTGAAGCTTTCTTT
. TRBJ1-2 TRBV20-1 TRBD1 CSAREGQGSYGYTF TGCAGTGCTAGGGAGGGACAGGGGTCCTATGGCTACACCTTC
. TRBJ1-6 TRBV6-2/TRBV6-3 . CASKALQNSPLHF TGTGCCAGCAAGGCGTTACAGAATTCACCCCTCCACTTT
. TRBJ2-4 TRBV5-5 . CASSLDTLAKNIQYF TGTGCCAGCAGCTTGGACACTCTAGCCAAAAACATTCAGTACTTC
. TRBJ1-5 TRBV19 . CARGDGTDNSNQPQHF TGTGCCCGCGGGGATGGGACGGATAATAGCAATCAGCCCCAGCATTTT
many TRBJ2-1 TRBV28 TRBD2 CASSWRAGRYNEQFF TGTGCCAGCAGTTGGCGAGCGGGGAGATACAATGAGCAGTTCTTC
. TRBJ2-7 TRBV19 . CASSIDRGSHEQYF TGTGCCAGTAGTATAGATCGGGGGTCCCACGAGCAGTACTTC
few TRBJ2-3 TRBV29-1 TRBD2 CSVEEGLAGPTDTQYF TGCAGCGTTGAGGAAGGACTAGCGGGACCCACAGATACGCAGTATTTT